The 26 T cell receptor beta chains below were found in one sample sequenced in a study of long-term antiretroviral therapy in people with HIV. The assay, immunoSEQ v3.0, was run at survey level. TCRdb's copy holds only in-frame clones and misses some; the assay was immunoSEQ multiplex PCR. This sample yields some 24,000 clones, of which 81% are seen a single time; 16% belongs to the top ten. The source was unsorted PBMCs, collected at the start of antiretroviral therapy, before treatment. These receptors were collected from a woman younger than 30 with HIV.

The chain carries TRBV6-1 and TRBJ1-5; TRBD1 might be the D (6 bases). The CDR3 is made up of 15 amino acids. The V end was cut by 7 bases, the J end by 0 bases, with 13 bases between. In germline, CDR1 is MNHNS, CDR2 SASEGT. The CDR3 protein is CASKMDSYSNQPQHF. Here the CDR3 DNA reads TGTGCCAGCAAAATGGACAGCTATAGCAATCAGCCCCAGCATTTT.

For the CDR3, the DNA is TGTGCCATCAGGGGGGACACGGAGGGTGAAAAACTGTTTTTT. The encoded protein is CAIRGDTEGEKLFF. The chain combines TRBV10-3 with TRBJ1-4; D possibly corresponds to TRBD1 (6 bases). The germline V and J ends were trimmed by 6 bases and 7 bases, with 15 bases remaining between them. The CDR3 sequence is 14 residues long. The V gene's germline CDR1 is ENHRY and CDR2 SYGVKD.

This clone occurred once. The chain joins TRBV5-4 to TRBJ2-7, with a tentative D call TRBD1 (6 bases). Germline V lookup: CDR1 SGHNT, CDR2 YYREEE (reference sequence). The ends were cut back, 4 bases at V and 1 base at J, with 18 bases in the middle. The CDR3 spans 16 residues. CDR3 coding DNA: TGTGCCAGCAGCGCCGGCATGGACAGAGGATCCTACGAGCAGTACTTC. Protein sequence: CASSAGMDRGSYEQYF.

This sequence joins TRBV6-1 and TRBJ2-7, with D hard to call. Germline CDR1 MNHNS, CDR2 SASEGT. This CDR3 has 13 amino acids. V was shortened by 3 bases and J by 5 bases, with 11 bases between the two germline ends. This chain's CDR3 is CASSEWLADEQYF. In nucleotides, the CDR3 is TGTGCCAGCAGTGAGTGGCTCGCCGACGAGCAGTACTTC.

The gene calls are TRBV30 and TRBJ2-7; D is unresolved. V was shortened by 0 bases and J by 2 bases, with 5 bases between the two germline ends. The germline V gene has CDR1 GTSNPN and CDR2 SVGIG (reference sequence). This CDR3 has 12 residues. The CDR3 region has the DNA TGTGCCTGGAGTGTAGCGCCCTACGAGCAGTACTTC. Protein sequence: CAWSVAPYEQYF.

The chain has TRBV9 and TRBJ2-1; a weak D match, TRBD2 (5 bases). The length of the CDR3 is 13 residues. Per germline, CDR1 SGDLS and CDR2 YYNGEE. Trimming took 5 bases from V and 8 from J, leaving 14 bases between them. CDR3 loop: CASSYSGGDEQFF. The CDR3 nucleotides read TGTGCCAGCAGTTACTCCGGAGGCGATGAGCAGTTCTTC.

This clone was seen only once. The chain employs TRBV7-3 and TRBJ1-2; 7 bases match TRBD1. The CDR3 contains 18 residues. The germline V gene has CDR1 SGHTA and CDR2 FQGTGA. Trimming took 1 base from V and 0 from J; bases not matched to a gene: 11. CDR3 nucleotides: TGTGCCAGCAGCTTAAACCCGACACAGGGGTTAGCTAACTATGGCTACACCTTC. Translating it yields CASSLNPTQGLANYGYTF. The full variable domain, with the rest looked up from reference TRBV7-3 and TRBJ1-2, is GAGVSQTPSNKVTEKGKYVELRCDPISGHTALYWYRQSLGQGPEFLIYFQGTGAADDSGLPNDRFFAVRPEGSVSTLKIQRTERGDSAVYLCASSLNPTQGLANYGYTFGSGTRLTVV.

The chain has TRBV27 and TRBJ1-2; D uncertain. Germline-derived CDR1 and CDR2 are MNHEY and SMNVEV (reference sequence). Trimming took 3 bases from V and 2 from J, leaving 10 bases between them. This CDR3 has 14 residues. The CDR3 here is CASSLAVTNYGYTF. In nucleotides, the CDR3 is TGTGCCAGCAGTTTGGCAGTCACGAACTATGGCTACACCTTC.

The chain combines TRBV28 with TRBJ2-5; D remains unclear. Trimming took 1 base from V and 2 from J, leaving 5 bases between them. This CDR3 spans 13 amino acids. The germline V gene has CDR1 MDHEN and CDR2 SYDVKM. The CDR3 reads CASSLLPQETQYF. CDR3 bases: TGTGCCAGCAGTTTATTACCGCAAGAGACCCAGTACTTC.

This chain uses TRBV6-5 with TRBJ2-3; tentative D call: TRBD2 (5 bases). The CDR3 is 12 amino acids. Trimming removed 8 bases from V and 2 bases from J, with 8 bases in between. Germline V gene lookup returns CDR1 MNHEY and CDR2 SVGAGI. In DNA form, the CDR3 reads TGTGCCAGCGAGGGATCCACAGATACGCAGTATTTT. This gives the protein CASEGSTDTQYF.

The chain uses TRBV5-6 and TRBJ1-1, with D unclear. The CDR3 totals 11 residues. V lost 0 bases and J lost 7, with 4 bases in between. Per the germline V gene, CDR1 is SGHDT and CDR2 is YYEEEE. The CDR3 DNA follows: TGTGCCAGCAGCTTGGACGGTGAAGCTTTCTTT. This codes for CASSLDGEAFF.

The chain combines TRBV6-1 with TRBJ2-7; 11 bases are a match to TRBD2. Losses at the gene ends were 1 base for V and 6 bases for J; bases not matched to a gene: 2. The CDR3 totals 14 residues. CDR1 is MNHNS, CDR2 SASEGT, per germline. Here the CDR3 DNA reads TGTGCCAGCAGTGAAGGGCTAGCGGGAGGCGAGCAGTACTTC. This gives the protein CASSEGLAGGEQYF.

The J gene is TRBJ2-5, the V gene TRBV9; perhaps TRBD1 as D (5 bases). The germline V and J ends were trimmed by 5 bases and 2 bases, with 16 bases remaining between them. From germline, CDR1 is SGDLS and CDR2 YYNGEE. The CDR3 is 15 amino acids. This CDR3 reads CASSPDSYRQETQYF. In nucleotides, the CDR3 is TGTGCCAGCAGTCCCGACAGCTACCGTCAAGAGACCCAGTACTTC.

The rearrangement links TRBV9 to TRBJ2-3; 8 bases line up with TRBD2. The CDR3 spans 15 residues. V was pared by 4 bases and J by 0 bases, with 4 bases of the junction left unmatched. The germline CDR1 and CDR2 sequences are SGDLS and YYNGEE. CDR3 bases: TGTGCCAGCAGCACTCCTAGCGGGAGCACAGATACGCAGTATTTT. Encoded protein: CASSTPSGSTDTQYF.

The J gene is TRBJ1-3, the V gene TRBV5-5; D is possibly TRBD1 (6 bases). CDR3 size: 15 residues. Trimming removed 1 base at V and 4 bases at J, with 12 bases between. Germline CDR1 is SGHKS and CDR2 is YYEKEE (reference sequence). DNA of the CDR3: TGTGCCAGCAGCTTGTTACGGGGGCACGGAAACACCATATATTTT. Protein: CASSLLRGHGNTIYF.

DNA of the CDR3: TGTGCCAGCAGTGGATTCCTTGATACGCAGTATTTT. It specifies CASSGFLDTQYF. The rearrangement links TRBV28 to TRBJ2-3; the D is unclear. This CDR3 region has 12 residues. CDR1 MDHEN and CDR2 SYDVKM come from the germline V gene. The V end lost 5 bases, the J end lost 6 bases, and 9 bases lay between the germline ends.

CDR3 in amino acids: CASSGQVQGETQYF. CDR3 bases: TGTGCCAGCAGTGGGCAGGTCCAGGGGGAGACCCAGTACTTC. The V and J genes are TRBV28 and TRBJ2-5, with a possible D match to TRBD1 (6 bases). This CDR3 spans 14 amino acids. Germline CDR1 and CDR2: MDHEN and SYDVKM. Trimming cost V 5 bases and J 5 bases, with 15 bases left between them.

The J gene is TRBJ2-7, the V gene TRBV9; possibly TRBD2 for D (5 bases). The germline gives CDR1 SGDLS, CDR2 YYNGEE. Between the trimmed V and J ends, which lost 0 bases and 3 bases, there was a span of 10 bases. The CDR3 covers 14 residues. CDR3 region: CASSVDLADYEQYF. The DNA of the CDR3 is TGTGCCAGCAGCGTAGACCTAGCAGACTACGAGCAGTACTTC.

The chain carries TRBV2 and TRBJ1-5, with D maybe TRBD1 (6 bases). Germline V lookup: CDR1 SNHLY, CDR2 FYNNEI. The length of the CDR3 is 12 residues. The V gene lost 7 bases and the J gene lost 4 bases, with 8 bases spanning the gap. CDR3 nucleotide sequence: TGTGCCAGCATGGACAGTAATCAGCCCCAGCATTTT. It encodes CASMDSNQPQHF.

This clone counts as medium-sized (0.01 to 0.1%). The genes are TRBV5-1 and TRBJ2-7, with D uncertain. Per the germline V gene, CDR1 is SGHRS and CDR2 is YFSETQ. Trimming pared 1 base from V and 7 bases from J, leaving 6 bases between. The CDR3 runs 11 residues. DNA of the CDR3: TGCGCCAGCAGCTTGCTGGGGGAGCAGTACTTC. Its protein is CASSLLGEQYF.

This clone was detected only a few times. J is TRBJ2-7 and V is TRBV19; D is unresolved. V dropped 0 bases and J dropped 0 bases, with 9 bases sitting between them. Germline-derived CDR1 and CDR2 are LNHDA and SQIVND (reference sequence). The CDR3 is 15 amino acids. The CDR3 DNA is TGTGCCAGTAGTATAGATCCAGAAGGCTCCTACGAGCAGTACTTC. Its translation: CASSIDPEGSYEQYF.

The chain is built from TRBV6-6 and TRBJ2-7; D not resolved. V was trimmed by 0 bases and J by 6 bases, leaving 3 bases between them. The CDR3 spans 11 residues. The germline gives CDR1 MNHNY, CDR2 SVGAGI (reference sequence). The CDR3 protein is CASSYSGEQYF. As DNA, the CDR3 is TGTGCCAGCAGTTACTCCGGCGAGCAGTACTTC.

In nucleotides, the CDR3 is TGTGCCTCGACACTCGGGACAGGGTACAATGAGCAGTTCTTC. This sequence encodes CASTLGTGYNEQFF. V is TRBV19 and J is TRBJ2-1, with 9 bases identical to TRBD1. The germline gives CDR1 LNHDA, CDR2 SQIVND (reference sequence). The CDR3 runs 14 residues. With 11 bases clipped from V and 4 bases from J, the junction kept 9 bases outside the gene matches. The full variable domain, with the rest looked up from reference TRBV19 and TRBJ2-1, is DGGITQSPKYLFRKEGQNVTLSCEQNLNHDAMYWYRQDPGQGLRLIYYSQIVNDFQKGDIAEGYSVSREKKESFPLTVTSAQKNPTAFYLCASTLGTGYNEQFFGPGTRLTVL.

The chain carries TRBV2 and TRBJ1-1; unclear D gene. Deletions cut 0 bases from V and 7 bases from J, with 9 bases between. Germline V CDR1 and CDR2: SNHLY, FYNNEI. The CDR3 spans 13 residues. CDR3 sequence (DNA): TGTGCCAGCAGTGAAGCATGGGCCAGTGAAGCTTTCTTT. Translation: CASSEAWASEAFF.

This sequence joins TRBV11-2 and TRBJ2-1; the D is unclear. The CDR3 runs to 12 residues. Looked up from germline, CDR1 is SGHAT and CDR2 is FQNNGV. Trimming pared 2 bases from V and 9 bases from J, leaving 8 bases between. CDR3 coding DNA: TGTGCCAGCAGCTTAAGTAGTCCTGAGCAGTTCTTC. Translated: CASSLSSPEQFF.

This chain links TRBV27 with TRBJ2-1, with a tentative D call TRBD2 (6 bases). This CDR3 has 16 amino acids. Trimming cost V 3 bases and J 4 bases, with 16 bases left between them. The germline V gene encodes CDR1 MNHEY and CDR2 SMNVEV (reference sequence). The CDR3 loop is CASSFLDGRAYNEQFF. The CDR3 region has the DNA TGTGCCAGCAGTTTTCTTGACGGGAGAGCATACAATGAGCAGTTCTTC.